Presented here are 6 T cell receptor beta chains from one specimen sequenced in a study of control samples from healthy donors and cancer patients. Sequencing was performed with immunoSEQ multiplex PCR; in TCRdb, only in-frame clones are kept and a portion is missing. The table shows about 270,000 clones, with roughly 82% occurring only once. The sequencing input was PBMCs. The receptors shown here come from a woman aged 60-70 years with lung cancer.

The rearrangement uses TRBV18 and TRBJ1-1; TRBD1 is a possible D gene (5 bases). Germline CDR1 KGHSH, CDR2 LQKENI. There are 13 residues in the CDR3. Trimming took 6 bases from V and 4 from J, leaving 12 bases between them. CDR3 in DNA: TGTGCCAGCTCTCAGCAGGGCCCCACTGAAGCTTTCTTT. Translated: CASSQQGPTEAFF.

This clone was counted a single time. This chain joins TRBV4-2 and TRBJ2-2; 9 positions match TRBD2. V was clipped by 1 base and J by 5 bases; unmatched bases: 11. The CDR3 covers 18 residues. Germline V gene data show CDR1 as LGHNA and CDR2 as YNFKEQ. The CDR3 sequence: CASSQGVSGGIRTGELFF. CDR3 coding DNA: TGTGCCAGCAGCCAAGGTGTTAGCGGGGGAATTAGGACCGGGGAGCTGTTTTTT.

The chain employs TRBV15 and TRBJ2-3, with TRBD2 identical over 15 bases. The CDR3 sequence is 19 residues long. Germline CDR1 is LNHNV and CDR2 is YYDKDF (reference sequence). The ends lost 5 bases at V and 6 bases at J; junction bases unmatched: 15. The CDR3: CATSFDRGTSGRPSDTQYF. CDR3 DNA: TGTGCCACCAGCTTCGACAGGGGGACTAGCGGGAGGCCGTCGGATACGCAGTATTTT.

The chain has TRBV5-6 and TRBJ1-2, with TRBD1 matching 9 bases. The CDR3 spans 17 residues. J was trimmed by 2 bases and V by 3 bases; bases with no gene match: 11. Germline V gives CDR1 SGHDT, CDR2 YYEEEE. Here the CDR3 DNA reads TGTGCCAGCAGCTCGACAGGGGGATTTGGGACCAACTATGGCTACACCTTC. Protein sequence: CASSSTGGFGTNYGYTF.

Written as DNA, the CDR3 is TGTGCCAGCAGCTTACAGGATTTCTACAATGAGCAGTTCTTC. Its translation: CASSLQDFYNEQFF. V and J are TRBV13 and TRBJ2-1; D gene uncertain. The CDR3 extends over 14 amino acids. Germline V gene sequence: CDR1 PRHDT, CDR2 FYEKMQ (reference sequence). Trimming took off 2 bases at V and 3 bases at J, with 8 bases between the two ends.

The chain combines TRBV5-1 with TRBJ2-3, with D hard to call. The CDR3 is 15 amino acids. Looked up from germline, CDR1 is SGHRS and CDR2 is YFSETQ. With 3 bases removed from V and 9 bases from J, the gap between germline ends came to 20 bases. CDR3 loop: CASSSLPGPEVTQYF. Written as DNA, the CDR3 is TGCGCCAGCAGCTCCCTTCCGGGCCCCGAGGTGACGCAGTATTTT.